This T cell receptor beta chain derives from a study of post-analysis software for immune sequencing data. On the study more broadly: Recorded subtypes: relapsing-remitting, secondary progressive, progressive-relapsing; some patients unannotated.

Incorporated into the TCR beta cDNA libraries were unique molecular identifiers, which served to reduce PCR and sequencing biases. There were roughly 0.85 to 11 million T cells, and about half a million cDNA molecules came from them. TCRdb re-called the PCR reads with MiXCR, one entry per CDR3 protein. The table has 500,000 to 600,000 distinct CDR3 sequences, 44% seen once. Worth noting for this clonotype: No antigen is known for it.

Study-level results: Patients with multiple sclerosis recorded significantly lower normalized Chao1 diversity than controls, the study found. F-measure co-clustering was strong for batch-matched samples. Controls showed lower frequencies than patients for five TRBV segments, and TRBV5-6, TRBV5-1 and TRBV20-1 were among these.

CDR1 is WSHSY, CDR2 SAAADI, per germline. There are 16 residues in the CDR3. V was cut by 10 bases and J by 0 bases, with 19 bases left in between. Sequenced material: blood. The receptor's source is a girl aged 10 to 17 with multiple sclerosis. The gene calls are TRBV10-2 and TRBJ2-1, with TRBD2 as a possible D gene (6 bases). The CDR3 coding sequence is TGCGCCATCCGACCCTTTAGCGGACACTCCTACAATGAGCAGTTCTTC. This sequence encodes CAIRPFSGHSYNEQFF.